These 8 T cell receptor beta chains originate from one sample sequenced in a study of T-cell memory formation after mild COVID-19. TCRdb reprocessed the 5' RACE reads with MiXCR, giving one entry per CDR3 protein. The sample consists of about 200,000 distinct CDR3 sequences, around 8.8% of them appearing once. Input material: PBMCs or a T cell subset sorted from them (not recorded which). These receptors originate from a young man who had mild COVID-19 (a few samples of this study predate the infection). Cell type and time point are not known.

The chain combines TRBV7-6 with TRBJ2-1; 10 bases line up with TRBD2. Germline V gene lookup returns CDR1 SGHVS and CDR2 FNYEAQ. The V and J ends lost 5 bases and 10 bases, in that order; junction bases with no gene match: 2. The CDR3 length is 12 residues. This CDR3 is CASSILAGEQFF. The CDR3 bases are TGTGCCAGCAGCATACTAGCGGGGGAGCAGTTCTTC.

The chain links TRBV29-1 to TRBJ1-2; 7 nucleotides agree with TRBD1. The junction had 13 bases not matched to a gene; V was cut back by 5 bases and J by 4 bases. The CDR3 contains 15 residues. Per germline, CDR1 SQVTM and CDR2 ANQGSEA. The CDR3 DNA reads TGCAGCGTTCTAAAGTTGACAGGGACTTCCTATGGCTACACCTTC. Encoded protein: CSVLKLTGTSYGYTF.

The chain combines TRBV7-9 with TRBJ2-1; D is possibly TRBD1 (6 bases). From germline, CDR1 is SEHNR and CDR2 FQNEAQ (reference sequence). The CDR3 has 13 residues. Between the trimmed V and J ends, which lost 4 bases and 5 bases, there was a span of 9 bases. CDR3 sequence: CASSSRTDNEQFF. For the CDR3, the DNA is TGTGCCAGCAGCTCTCGGACAGACAATGAGCAGTTCTTC.

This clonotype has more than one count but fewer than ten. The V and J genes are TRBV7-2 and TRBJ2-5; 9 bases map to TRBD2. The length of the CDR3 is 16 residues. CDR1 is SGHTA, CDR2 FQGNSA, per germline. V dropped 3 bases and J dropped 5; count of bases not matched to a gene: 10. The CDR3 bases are TGTGCCAGCAGCTTCCAGCGGGGGGACGGGGGGGAGACCCAGTACTTC. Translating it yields CASSFQRGDGGETQYF.

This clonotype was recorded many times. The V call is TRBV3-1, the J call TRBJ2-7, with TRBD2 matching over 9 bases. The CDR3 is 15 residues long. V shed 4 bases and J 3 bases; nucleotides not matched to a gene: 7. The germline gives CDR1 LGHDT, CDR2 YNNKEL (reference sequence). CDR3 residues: CASSPLAGASYEQYF. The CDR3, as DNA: TGTGCCAGCAGCCCTTTAGCGGGGGCTAGCTACGAGCAGTACTTC.

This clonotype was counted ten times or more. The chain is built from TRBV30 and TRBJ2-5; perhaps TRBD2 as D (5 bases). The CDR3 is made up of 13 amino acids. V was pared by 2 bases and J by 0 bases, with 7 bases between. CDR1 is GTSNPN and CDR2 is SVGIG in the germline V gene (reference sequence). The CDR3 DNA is TGTGCCTGGAGTCGAGGGAACCAAGAGACCCAGTACTTC. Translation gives CAWSRGNQETQYF.

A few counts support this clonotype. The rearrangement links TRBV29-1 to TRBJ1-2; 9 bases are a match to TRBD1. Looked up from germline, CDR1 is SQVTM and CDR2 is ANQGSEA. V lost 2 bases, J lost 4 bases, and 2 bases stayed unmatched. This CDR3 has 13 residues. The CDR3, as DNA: TGCAGCGTTGAATCGGGACAGGGCTATGGCTACACCTTC. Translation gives CSVESGQGYGYTF. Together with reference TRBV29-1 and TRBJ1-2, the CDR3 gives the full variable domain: SAVISQKPSRDICQRGTSLTIQCQVDSQVTMMFWYRQQPGQSLTLIATANQGSEATYESGFVIDKFPISRPNLTFSTLTVSNMSPEDSSIYLCSVESGQGYGYTFGSGTRLTVV.

This CDR3 is CASSSPVTDTQYF. The CDR3 DNA is TGTGCCAGCAGTTCGCCCGTCACAGATACGCAGTATTTT. The chain carries TRBV28 and TRBJ2-3; no clear D. The CDR3 consists of 13 residues. V was shortened by 4 bases and J by 2 bases, with 7 bases between the two germline ends. Germline values: CDR1 MDHEN, CDR2 SYDVKM. The full variable domain, rest sourced from reference TRBV28 and TRBJ2-3, is DVKVTQSSRYLVKRTGEKVFLECVQDMDHENMFWYRQDPGLGLRLIYFSYDVKMKEKGDIPEGYSVSREKKERFSLILESASTNQTSMYLCASSSPVTDTQYFGPGTRLTVL.